These T cell receptor beta chains were read from a single sample in a study of blood T cell repertoires in COVID-19. TCRdb keeps only in-frame clones here, not all; method: immunoSEQ multiplex PCR. The sample has about 180,000 clones; roughly nine tenths are singletons. The source material was PBMCs or T cells enriched from blood (not recorded which). All receptors derive from a woman in her forties with acute COVID-19. Both conserved end residues are part of each CDR3. D genes are given only for firm matches. The size field is filled for only some rows; it gives once, few, many or a size class.

size: few; J: TRBJ2-1; D: .; V: TRBV5-5; CDR3: CASSKTESSYNEQFF; DNA: TGTGCCAGCAGCAAGACAGAGAGCTCCTACAATGAGCAGTTCTTC
size: .; J: TRBJ2-3; D: .; V: TRBV13; CDR3: CASSPGSGADTQYF; DNA: TGTGCCAGCAGCCCCGGGAGTGGGGCAGATACGCAGTATTTT
size: .; J: TRBJ1-3; D: TRBD1; V: TRBV7-2; CDR3: CASSYDRGGNTIYF; DNA: TGTGCCAGCAGCTACGACAGGGGTGGAAACACCATATATTTT
size: .; J: TRBJ2-3; D: TRBD1; V: TRBV28; CDR3: CASSTGGEGTDTQYF; DNA: TGTGCCAGCAGCACAGGGGGTGAGGGCACAGATACGCAGTATTTT
size: .; J: TRBJ2-7; D: TRBD1; V: TRBV9; CDR3: CASHPRDRGRKPTGYEQYF; DNA: TGTGCCAGCCACCCCCGGGACAGGGGGCGCAAGCCTACGGGGTACGAGCAGTACTTC
size: .; J: TRBJ1-1; D: .; V: TRBV28; CDR3: CASSFTRGGNTEAFF; DNA: TGTGCCAGCAGTTTCACGCGGGGGGGGAACACTGAAGCTTTCTTT
size: once; J: TRBJ2-6; D: .; V: TRBV30; CDR3: CAWSVRGGANVLTF; DNA: TGTGCCTGGAGTGTACGAGGTGGGGCCAACGTCCTGACTTTC
size: .; J: TRBJ2-1; D: TRBD2; V: TRBV6-4; CDR3: CASSDRAGVRQFF; DNA: TGTGCCAGCAGTGACAGGGCGGGAGTAAGGCAGTTCTTC
size: .; J: TRBJ2-1; D: .; V: TRBV23-1; CDR3: CASSHLDCQPYNEQFF; DNA: TGCGCCAGCAGTCATCTTGACTGCCAACCCTACAATGAGCAGTTCTTC
size: .; J: TRBJ2-3; D: .; V: TRBV9; CDR3: CASSVGEGVLKDTQYF; DNA: TGTGCCAGCAGCGTAGGCGAGGGAGTTTTGAAAGATACGCAGTATTTT
size: .; J: TRBJ2-7; D: .; V: TRBV25-1; CDR3: CASSGPGTRFYEQYF; DNA: TGTGCCAGCAGTGGCCCCGGGACACGCTTCTACGAGCAGTACTTC
size: once; J: TRBJ2-7; D: TRBD1; V: TRBV6-5; CDR3: CASSPGGYSYEQYF; DNA: TGTGCCAGCAGTCCAGGGGGATACTCCTACGAGCAGTACTTC
size: .; J: TRBJ2-2; D: TRBD1; V: TRBV7-2; CDR3: CASSYRGRSTGELFF; DNA: TGTGCCAGCAGCTACAGGGGCAGATCCACCGGGGAGCTGTTTTTT
size: .; J: TRBJ2-2; D: TRBD2; V: TRBV28; CDR3: CASSRGGVYTGELFF; DNA: TGTGCCAGTTCGCGCGGGGGGGTGTACACCGGGGAGCTGTTTTTT
size: .; J: TRBJ2-7; D: .; V: TRBV12-5; CDR3: CASGLGGGYEQYF; DNA: TGTGCTAGTGGTTTGGGAGGGGGCTACGAGCAGTACTTC
size: .; J: TRBJ1-6; D: .; V: TRBV7-9; CDR3: CASSFNGDSPLHF; DNA: TGTGCCAGCAGCTTTAACGGTGATTCACCCCTCCACTTT
size: .; J: TRBJ1-1; D: .; V: TRBV5-1; CDR3: CASSLEAGRSEAFF; DNA: TGCGCCAGCAGCTTGGAGGCGGGGCGGTCTGAAGCTTTCTTT
size: .; J: TRBJ1-1; D: .; V: TRBV2; CDR3: CASSDQGPKNTEAFF; DNA: TGTGCCAGCAGTGATCAGGGCCCAAAGAACACTGAAGCTTTCTTT
size: .; J: TRBJ1-2; D: .; V: TRBV13; CDR3: CASSPSGRTALYGYTF; DNA: TGTGCCAGCAGCCCTTCTGGCCGGACAGCCCTTTATGGCTACACCTTC
size: .; J: TRBJ2-7; D: TRBD2; V: TRBV5-4; CDR3: CASSSRALAGGPNEQYF; DNA: TGTGCCAGCAGCTCCCGGGCTCTAGCGGGAGGGCCCAACGAGCAGTACTTC
size: .; J: TRBJ2-7; D: TRBD1; V: TRBV6-1; CDR3: CASSEGGTGWVYEQYF; DNA: TGTGCCAGCAGTGAAGGGGGGACAGGGTGGGTCTACGAGCAGTACTTC
size: .; J: TRBJ2-1; D: TRBD2; V: TRBV10-3; CDR3: CAIRDTSGRGVEQFF; DNA: TGTGCCATCAGGGACACTAGCGGGAGGGGGGTTGAGCAGTTCTTC
size: .; J: TRBJ1-1; D: .; V: TRBV3-1/TRBV3-2; CDR3: CATGKTGSAFF; DNA: TGTGCCACCGGAAAAACAGGGTCGGCTTTCTTT
size: .; J: TRBJ2-7; D: TRBD1; V: TRBV7-9; CDR3: CASSSQGSEWEQYF; DNA: TGTGCCAGCAGCTCACAGGGGTCTGAATGGGAGCAGTACTTC
size: .; J: TRBJ2-3; D: TRBD2; V: TRBV7-9; CDR3: CASSRSGMGLAGPGDTQYF; DNA: TGTGCCAGCAGCCGATCCGGTATGGGACTAGCGGGGCCTGGAGATACGCAGTATTTT
size: once; J: TRBJ2-1; D: .; V: TRBV18; CDR3: CASSPLRQATSYNEQFF; DNA: TGTGCCAGCTCACCACTTAGACAGGCCACATCCTACAATGAGCAGTTCTTC
size: .; J: TRBJ2-5; D: .; V: TRBV7-3; CDR3: CASSPAPFSKGGTQYF; DNA: TGTGCCAGCAGCCCGGCGCCGTTTAGCAAAGGGGGGACCCAGTACTTC
size: .; J: TRBJ2-3; D: TRBD2; V: TRBV9; CDR3: CASSGERERVDTQYF; DNA: TGTGCCAGCAGCGGAGAGCGGGAGAGAGTTGATACGCAGTATTTT